The present TCR beta chain was sequenced within a study of tumor-infiltrating lymphocytes in primary liver carcinoma. Across the whole study: Spanning 4.2 to 10 cm, the tumors were T1-T3 N0M0. Regarding the study as a whole: It was in tumors, not blood, that the top-250-clone fraction was significantly higher (p = 0.039).

Unsorted bulk tissue of roughly 18-31 mg yielded co-extracted RNA and DNA. HBV chronically infected the treatment-naive patients. As regards this clonotype: Its target is unknown.

Trimming took off 7 bases at V and 7 bases at J, with 13 bases between the two ends. CDR3 length equals 12 residues. The investigators made TCR beta cDNA from approximately 0.5 ug total RNA, using a constant-region primer. TCR beta libraries came from three nested multiplex PCR rounds using slightly modified ARM-PCR. PCR rounds one and two used TRBV1-TRBV30 forward primers with a C-beta reverse primer for 10 cycles each. TCRdb itself ran the multiplex PCR reads through MiXCR, one entry per CDR3 protein. The sample has 95,000 to 150,000 distinct CDR3 sequences; approximately 71% are singletons. The specimen sequenced was tumor-adjacent normal liver tissue. This TCR was sampled from an older woman with primary liver carcinoma and hepatitis B virus infection. The genes are TRBV12-3 or TRBV12-4 and TRBJ1-1, with D unclear. Written as DNA, the CDR3 is TGTGCCAGCACCCATATGATCATTGAAGCTTTCTTT. Protein product: CASTHMIIEAFF.